This T cell receptor beta chain was observed in a study of CD8 T cells in Susac syndrome. Study-wide findings and caveats: As the study acknowledged, the number of individuals in its TCR sequencing and HLA analysis was relatively small.

Deletions cut 1 base from V and 6 bases from J, with 7 bases between. CDR3 length equals 14 residues. Looked up from germline, CDR1 is SGHDN and CDR2 is FVKESK. A quantity of roughly 0.5 to 1 ug RNA underwent reverse transcription using random hexamers. The method of amplification for TCR beta CDR3 was immunoSEQ multiplex PCR, covering 54 Vbeta and 13 Jbeta. TCRdb called the immunoSEQ multiplex PCR reads again in MiXCR, with one record for every CDR3 protein. The data contain roughly 180,000 distinct CDR3 sequences, roughly 94% of them singletons. As concerns this clonotype: The antigen is undetermined.

It was negative isolation that provided the CD8+ and CD4+ T cells, whereas TEMRA cells were enriched by FACS. The clonotype originates from a human donor with Susac syndrome. The chain couples TRBV14 to TRBJ1-6, with unresolved D. Source material: CD4+ T cells from PBMCs. Here the CDR3 reads CASSQGLFNSPLHF. In DNA, the CDR3 is TGTGCCAGCAGCCAAGGGTTATTTAATTCACCCCTCCACTTT.